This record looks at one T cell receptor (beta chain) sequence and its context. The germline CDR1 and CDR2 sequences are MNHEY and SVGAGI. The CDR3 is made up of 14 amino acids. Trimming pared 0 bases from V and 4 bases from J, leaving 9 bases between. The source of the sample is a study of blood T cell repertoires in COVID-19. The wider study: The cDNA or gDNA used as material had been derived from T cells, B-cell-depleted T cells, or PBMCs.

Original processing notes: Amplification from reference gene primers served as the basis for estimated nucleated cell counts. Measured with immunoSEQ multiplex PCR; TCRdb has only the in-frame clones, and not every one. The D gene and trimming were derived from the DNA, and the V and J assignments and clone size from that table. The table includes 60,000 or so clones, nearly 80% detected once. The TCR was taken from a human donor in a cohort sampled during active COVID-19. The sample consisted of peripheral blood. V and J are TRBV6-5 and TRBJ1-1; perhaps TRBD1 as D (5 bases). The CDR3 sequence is CASSYSIRGTEAFF. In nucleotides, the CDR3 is TGTGCCAGCAGTTACTCGATAAGGGGCACTGAAGCTTTCTTT.